Detailed here is one T cell receptor beta chain. The antigen remains undetermined. The data were taken from a study of shared clonotypes between healthy human individuals. Study conclusions and caveats: Rarefaction revealed incomplete sorted-subset sequencing despite large depth. Non-shared clonotypes had lower generation probabilities than clonotypes shared by all four sorted-subset donors.

Data came from immunoSEQ multiplex PCR; TCRdb stores just in-frame clones and leaves some out. The repertoire holds over a million clones, 60% to 80% seen once, with about 1.5% in the top ten. The V gene's germline CDR1 is MNHEY and CDR2 SVGAGI. The CDR3 has 15 residues. The V and J ends lost 1 base and 2 bases respectively, with 11 bases between them. The sequenced material came from memory CD4+ T cells sorted from blood. Subset in this sample: CD45RA-negative fraction. This sequence joins TRBV6-5 and TRBJ1-2; tentative D call: TRBD1 (6 bases). This TCR derives from a man in his late teens or twenties in good health. The CDR3 loop is CASSYLPGANYGYTF. CDR3 in DNA: TGTGCCAGCAGTTACTTACCGGGGGCGAACTATGGCTACACCTTC.